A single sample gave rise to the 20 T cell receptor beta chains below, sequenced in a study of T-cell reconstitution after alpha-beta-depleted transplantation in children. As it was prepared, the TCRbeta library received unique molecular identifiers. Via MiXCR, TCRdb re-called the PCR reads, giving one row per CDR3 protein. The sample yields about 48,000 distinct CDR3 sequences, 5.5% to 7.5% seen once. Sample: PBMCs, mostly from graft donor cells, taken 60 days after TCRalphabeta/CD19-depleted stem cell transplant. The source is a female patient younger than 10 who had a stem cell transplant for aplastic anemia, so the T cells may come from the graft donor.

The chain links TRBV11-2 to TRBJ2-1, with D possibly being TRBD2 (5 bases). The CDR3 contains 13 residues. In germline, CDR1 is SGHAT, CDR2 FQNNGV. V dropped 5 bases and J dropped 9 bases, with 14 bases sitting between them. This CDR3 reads CASSQEVVAEQFF. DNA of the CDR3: TGTGCCAGCAGCCAGGAGGTGGTGGCTGAGCAGTTCTTC.

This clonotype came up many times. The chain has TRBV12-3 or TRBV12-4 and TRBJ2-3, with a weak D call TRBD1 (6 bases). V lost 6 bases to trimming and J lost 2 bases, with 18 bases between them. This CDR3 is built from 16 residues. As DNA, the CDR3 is TGTGCCAGCAGGGACAGTTATTCGGCCCCCACAGATACGCAGTATTTT. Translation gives CASRDSYSAPTDTQYF.

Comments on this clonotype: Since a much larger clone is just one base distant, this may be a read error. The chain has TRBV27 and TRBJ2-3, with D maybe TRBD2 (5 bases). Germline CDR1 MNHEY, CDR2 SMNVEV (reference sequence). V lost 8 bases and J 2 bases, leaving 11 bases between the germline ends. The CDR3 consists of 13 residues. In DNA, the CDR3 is TGTGCCAGCGAGCGGAAAGCCACAGATACGCAGTATTTT. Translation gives CASERKATDTQYF.

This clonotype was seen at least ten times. The CDR3 loop reads CASSGAYEQYF. The CDR3, as DNA: TGCGCCAGCAGCGGGGCCTACGAGCAGTACTTC. The chain carries TRBV5-1 and TRBJ2-7; no clear D. V was clipped by 4 bases and J by 2 bases, with 4 bases between them. The CDR3 has 11 residues. Germline lookup yields CDR1 SGHRS and CDR2 YFSETQ.

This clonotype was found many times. The CDR3 bases are TGTGCCAGCAGCCGATATACAACTAACTATGGCTACACCTTC. Translation gives CASSRYTTNYGYTF. This rearrangement joins TRBV11-2 to TRBJ1-2; no reliable D call. Per the germline V gene, CDR1 is SGHAT and CDR2 is FQNNGV. Trimming removed 5 bases at V and 0 bases at J, with 10 bases between. CDR3 length equals 14 residues.

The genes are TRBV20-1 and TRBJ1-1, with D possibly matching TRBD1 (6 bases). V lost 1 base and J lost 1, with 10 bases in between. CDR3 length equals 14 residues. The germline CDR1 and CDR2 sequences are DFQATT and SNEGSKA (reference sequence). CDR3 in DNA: TGCAGTGCTAGAGTTCGGGGGGCGAACACTGAAGCTTTCTTT. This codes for CSARVRGANTEAFF.

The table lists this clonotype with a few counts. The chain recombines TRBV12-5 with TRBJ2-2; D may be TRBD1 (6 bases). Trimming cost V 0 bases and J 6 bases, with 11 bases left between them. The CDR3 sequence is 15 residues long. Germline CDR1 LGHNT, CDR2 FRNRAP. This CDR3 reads CASGLVPGDAGELFF. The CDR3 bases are TGTGCTAGTGGTTTGGTACCAGGGGACGCCGGGGAGCTGTTTTTT.

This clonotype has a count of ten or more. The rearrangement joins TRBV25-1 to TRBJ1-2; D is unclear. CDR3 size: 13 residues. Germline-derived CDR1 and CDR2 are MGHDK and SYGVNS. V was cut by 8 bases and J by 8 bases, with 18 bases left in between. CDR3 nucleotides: TGTGCCAGCTCTCGGACCGGGATCGACGGCTACACCTTC. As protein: CASSRTGIDGYTF.

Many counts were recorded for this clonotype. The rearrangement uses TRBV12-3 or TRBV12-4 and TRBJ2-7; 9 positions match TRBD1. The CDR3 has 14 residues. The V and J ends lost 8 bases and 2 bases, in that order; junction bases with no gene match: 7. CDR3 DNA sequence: TGTGCCAGCCAGAGACAGGGGGTTGCCTACGAGCAGTACTTC. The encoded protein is CASQRQGVAYEQYF.

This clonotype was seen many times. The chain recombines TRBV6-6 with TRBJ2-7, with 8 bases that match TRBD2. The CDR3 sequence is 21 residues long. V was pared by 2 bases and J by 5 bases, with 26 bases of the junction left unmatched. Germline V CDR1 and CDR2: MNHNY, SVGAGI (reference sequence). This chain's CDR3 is CASSYPSQLRVLAAFIDEQYF. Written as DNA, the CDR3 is TGTGCCAGCAGTTACCCCTCACAATTAAGAGTACTAGCGGCGTTTATCGACGAGCAGTACTTC.

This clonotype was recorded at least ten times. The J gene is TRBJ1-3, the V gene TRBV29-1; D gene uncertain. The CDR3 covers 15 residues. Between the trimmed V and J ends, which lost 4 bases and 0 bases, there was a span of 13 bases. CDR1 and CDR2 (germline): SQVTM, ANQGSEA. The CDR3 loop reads CSVVVFTVSGNTIYF. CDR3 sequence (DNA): TGCAGCGTTGTGGTCTTTACTGTCTCTGGAAACACCATATATTTT.

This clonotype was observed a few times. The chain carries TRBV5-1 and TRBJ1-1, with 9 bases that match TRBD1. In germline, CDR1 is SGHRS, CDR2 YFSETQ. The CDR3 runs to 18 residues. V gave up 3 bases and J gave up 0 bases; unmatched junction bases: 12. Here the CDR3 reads CASSSRVPGQGLNTEAFF. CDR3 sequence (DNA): TGCGCCAGCAGCTCACGAGTCCCGGGACAGGGTTTGAACACTGAAGCTTTCTTT.

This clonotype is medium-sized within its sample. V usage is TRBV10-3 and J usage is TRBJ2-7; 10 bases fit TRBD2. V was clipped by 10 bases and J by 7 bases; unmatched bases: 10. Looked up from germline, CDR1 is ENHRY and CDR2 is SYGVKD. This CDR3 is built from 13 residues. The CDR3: CATRIGLAVEQYV. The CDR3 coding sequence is TGTGCCACCCGCATCGGACTAGCGGTAGAGCAGTACGTC.

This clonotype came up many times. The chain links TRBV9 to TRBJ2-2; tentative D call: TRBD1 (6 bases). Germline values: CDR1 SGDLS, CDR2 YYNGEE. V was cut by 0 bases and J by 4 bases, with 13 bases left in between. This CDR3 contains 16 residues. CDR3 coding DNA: TGTGCCAGCAGCGTAGGAACAGGGCTGGTCACCGGGGAGCTGTTTTTT. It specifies CASSVGTGLVTGELFF.

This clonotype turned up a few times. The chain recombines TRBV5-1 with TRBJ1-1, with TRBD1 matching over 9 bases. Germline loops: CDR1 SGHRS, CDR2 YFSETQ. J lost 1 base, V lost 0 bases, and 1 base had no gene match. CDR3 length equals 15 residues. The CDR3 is CASSLGDRENTEAFF. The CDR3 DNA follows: TGCGCCAGCAGCTTGGGGGACAGGGAGAACACTGAAGCTTTCTTT.

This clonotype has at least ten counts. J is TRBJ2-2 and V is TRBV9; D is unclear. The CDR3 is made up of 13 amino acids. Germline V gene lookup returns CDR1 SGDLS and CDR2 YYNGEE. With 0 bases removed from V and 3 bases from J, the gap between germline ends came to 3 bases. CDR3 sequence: CASSVEYTGELFF. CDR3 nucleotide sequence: TGTGCCAGCAGCGTAGAGTACACCGGGGAGCTGTTTTTT.

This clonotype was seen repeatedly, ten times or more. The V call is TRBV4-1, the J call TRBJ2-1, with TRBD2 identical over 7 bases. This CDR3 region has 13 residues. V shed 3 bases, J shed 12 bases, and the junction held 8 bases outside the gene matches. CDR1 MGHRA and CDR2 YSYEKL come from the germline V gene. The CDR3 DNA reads TGCGCCAGCAGCCACGAAATGAGGGAGGGGCAGTTCTTC. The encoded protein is CASSHEMREGQFF.

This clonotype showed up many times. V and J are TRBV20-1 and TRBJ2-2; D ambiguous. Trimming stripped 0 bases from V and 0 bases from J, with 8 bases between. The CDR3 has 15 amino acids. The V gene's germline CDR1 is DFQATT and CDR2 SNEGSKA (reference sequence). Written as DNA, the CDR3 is TGCAGTGCTAGAGATCTCGCCGCGAACACCGGGGAGCTGTTTTTT. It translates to CSARDLAANTGELFF.

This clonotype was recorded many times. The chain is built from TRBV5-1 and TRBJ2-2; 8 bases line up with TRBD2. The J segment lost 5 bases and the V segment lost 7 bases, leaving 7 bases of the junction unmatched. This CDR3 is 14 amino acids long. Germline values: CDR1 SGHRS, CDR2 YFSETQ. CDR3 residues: CASRVAGNTGELFF. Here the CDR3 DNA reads TGCGCCAGCCGGGTAGCGGGAAATACCGGGGAGCTGTTTTTT.

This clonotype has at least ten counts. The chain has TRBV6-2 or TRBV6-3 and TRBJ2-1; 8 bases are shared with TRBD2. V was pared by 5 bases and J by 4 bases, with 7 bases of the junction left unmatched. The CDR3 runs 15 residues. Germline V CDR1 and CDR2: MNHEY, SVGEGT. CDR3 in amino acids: CASSTSGGFYNEQFF. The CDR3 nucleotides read TGTGCCAGCAGTACCAGCGGGGGCTTTTACAATGAGCAGTTCTTC.